This paragraph reports one TCR beta chain. Antigen: not known. Sequenced by immunoSEQ multiplex PCR; TCRdb stores in-frame clones only, minus some. The data contain some 180,000 clones, 90% to 95% of them singletons. This entry comes from a study of T cell responses to AZD1222 COVID-19 vaccine. Study results and limitations: Across the whole spike, CD4 TCRs peaked at regions 160-218 and 743-854. Possibly, clonal diversity was underestimated; donors were largely white British and included more females.

Trimming cost V 3 bases and J 6 bases, with 3 bases left between them. The germline V gene encodes CDR1 SEHNR and CDR2 FQNEAQ (reference sequence). The CDR3 has 12 residues. The sample here was peripheral blood, taken 28 days after the second dose of the MenACWY control vaccine. The clonotype originates from an adult who received the MenACWY meningococcal vaccine as a control. The chain has TRBV7-9 and TRBJ1-6, with no clear D. CDR3 sequence reads: CASSFSNSPLHF. CDR3 DNA: TGTGCCAGCAGCTTTTCTAATTCACCCCTCCACTTT.